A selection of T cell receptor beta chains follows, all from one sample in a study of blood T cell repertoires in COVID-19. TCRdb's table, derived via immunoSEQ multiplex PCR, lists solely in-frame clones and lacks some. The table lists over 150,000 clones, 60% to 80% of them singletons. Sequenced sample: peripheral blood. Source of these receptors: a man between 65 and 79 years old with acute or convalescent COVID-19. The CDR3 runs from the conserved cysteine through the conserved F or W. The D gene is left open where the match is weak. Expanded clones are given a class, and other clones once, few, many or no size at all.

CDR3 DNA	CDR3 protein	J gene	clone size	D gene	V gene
TGTGCCAGCAGGATACGACAGGGGCACACCTTC	CASRIRQGHTF	TRBJ1-2	.	TRBD1	TRBV2
TGTGCCAGTAGTATAGACGCGTCAGCTAGCTCCTACGAGCAGTACTTC	CASSIDASASSYEQYF	TRBJ2-7	.	.	TRBV19
TGTGCCAGCAGCGTAGAGGGACTAGCGGGCTTCACAGATACGCAGTATTTT	CASSVEGLAGFTDTQYF	TRBJ2-3	.	TRBD2	TRBV9
TGTGCCAGCAGTGAAACTCCGACAGGATTTAAACGTGGCACTGAAGCTTTCTTT	CASSETPTGFKRGTEAFF	TRBJ1-1	.	.	TRBV6-1
TGTGCCAGCAGACGACTAGCGGGTGGTGAGCAGTTCTTC	CASRRLAGGEQFF	TRBJ2-1	.	TRBD2	TRBV12-3/TRBV12-4
TGCGCCAGCAGGCCTAGCGGGCCCCTCTACGAGCAGTACTTC	CASRPSGPLYEQYF	TRBJ2-7	once	TRBD2	TRBV10-2
TGCGCCAGCAGCCAAGTAGGACTAGCGGGGAGTTACTACAATGAGCAGTTCTTC	CASSQVGLAGSYYNEQFF	TRBJ2-1	once	TRBD2	TRBV4-1
TGCAGCGTATTCCGGGACTCGGTGGGTTACGAGCAGTACTTC	CSVFRDSVGYEQYF	TRBJ2-7	.	.	TRBV29-1
TGTGCCTGGAGTGTAGGTAGCGGGAGCTACGAGCAGTACTTC	CAWSVGSGSYEQYF	TRBJ2-7	.	TRBD2	TRBV30
TGTGCCAGTGTACCGGGAGGGCCGAACACCGGGGAGCTGTTTTTT	CASVPGGPNTGELFF	TRBJ2-2	once	TRBD2	TRBV27
TGCGCCAGCAGCCAAGTTGGGGTCGGGAACCCCAACACTGAAGCTTTCTTT	CASSQVGVGNPNTEAFF	TRBJ1-1	.	.	TRBV4-1
TGTGCCAGCAGCTTAGCCACCGGACTAGCGGGGTACAATGAGCAGTTCTTC	CASSLATGLAGYNEQFF	TRBJ2-1	.	TRBD2	TRBV11-3
TGTGCCAGCAGCTCGCGACAGGGCTACGAGCAGTACTTC	CASSSRQGYEQYF	TRBJ2-7	.	TRBD1	TRBV2
TGTGCCAGCAGCTTAGCGGGACAGGGATCATATGGCTACACCTTC	CASSLAGQGSYGYTF	TRBJ1-2	.	TRBD1	TRBV7-2
TGCGCCAGCCTGCCCGGGACAGGGTCGGATACGCAGTATTTT	CASLPGTGSDTQYF	TRBJ2-3	few	TRBD1	TRBV5-1
TGTGCCAGCAGCTTAGGAGTCGCGGTCCGGGGCGGGGAGCTGTTTTTT	CASSLGVAVRGGELFF	TRBJ2-2	.	.	TRBV5-6
TGCGCCAGCAGTGCTGGGGGAGAGGGGGGGCCGAAATCAGATACGCAGTATTTT	CASSAGGEGGPKSDTQYF	TRBJ2-3	.	.	TRBV10-2
TGTGCCAGCAGTTTCTTACCTAGCGGGCGTTCTAGCACAGATACGCAGTATTTT	CASSFLPSGRSSTDTQYF	TRBJ2-3	.	TRBD2	TRBV27
TGTGCCAGCAGCTTAGATCCTCGACAGGGGGCGAAAGAGACCCAGTACTTC	CASSLDPRQGAKETQYF	TRBJ2-5	.	TRBD1	TRBV11-2
TGCGCCAGCAGCCAGATAGCGGGAGCACTTTCCTACGAGCAGTACTTC	CASSQIAGALSYEQYF	TRBJ2-7	.	TRBD2	TRBV4-3
TGTGCCACCAGTCGTACCGGGACAGGGGGCGCCCCGGGGAATCAGCCCCAGCATTTT	CATSRTGTGGAPGNQPQHF	TRBJ1-5	.	TRBD1	TRBV24-1
TGTGCCAGCAGCCAAGATGTGGACAGGGGGCGGACTGAAGCTTTCTTT	CASSQDVDRGRTEAFF	TRBJ1-1	.	TRBD1	TRBV4-2
TGTGCCTGGAGTTCGGCAGGGGGCAATGAGCAGTTCTTC	CAWSSAGGNEQFF	TRBJ2-1	.	TRBD1	TRBV30
TGTGCCAGCAGCTTAAGGGAGCGGGGCTCCTATAATTCACCCCTCCACTTT	CASSLRERGSYNSPLHF	TRBJ1-6	.	.	TRBV11-2
TGTGCCAGTAGTATCTTCCCCAGGGGAAGTTCACCCCTCCACTTT	CASSIFPRGSSPLHF	TRBJ1-6	once	.	TRBV19
TGCGCCAGCAGCCCCCGGGATTCGCCCTGGGGCGGGGAGCTGTTTTTT	CASSPRDSPWGGELFF	TRBJ2-2	few	.	TRBV5-1
TGCGCCAGCAGCCCGCTAGCGGGGAGCACAGATACGCAGTATTTT	CASSPLAGSTDTQYF	TRBJ2-3	.	TRBD2	TRBV5-1
TGTGCCAGCAGTTACCCCACCGGGACAGGGGGCCACGAGCAGTACTTC	CASSYPTGTGGHEQYF	TRBJ2-7	.	TRBD1	TRBV6-5
TGTGCCAGCAGTGAAGCGCAGGCCATCCATCAGCCCCAGCATTTT	CASSEAQAIHQPQHF	TRBJ1-5	.	.	TRBV6-1
TGTGCCAGTAGTATAGTGGGCCAGTTGAACTATGGCTACACCTTC	CASSIVGQLNYGYTF	TRBJ1-2	.	.	TRBV19
TGTGCCAGCAGCTTAGTTCCGTTCGATACGCAGTATTTT	CASSLVPFDTQYF	TRBJ2-3	.	.	TRBV7-9
TGTGCCAGTAGTCCGGACAGGGGAACTAATGAAAAACTGTTTTTT	CASSPDRGTNEKLFF	TRBJ1-4	.	TRBD1	TRBV19
TGCGCCAGCAGCTTTGAGACTAGCCTCGCAGATACGCAGTATTTT	CASSFETSLADTQYF	TRBJ2-3	once	TRBD2	TRBV5-1
TGTGCCAGTAGTCCCCGTACAGGAGGCAATCAGCCCCAGCATTTT	CASSPRTGGNQPQHF	TRBJ1-5	.	.	TRBV19
TGCGCCAGCAGCAGAGGACAGGGGGCCAAAAACATTCAGTACTTC	CASSRGQGAKNIQYF	TRBJ2-4	once	TRBD1	TRBV5-1
TGTGCCACCAGCGACGGGGCTAGCGGCTACAATGAGCAGTTCTTC	CATSDGASGYNEQFF	TRBJ2-1	.	TRBD2	TRBV24-1
TGTGCCAGCAGCGATACAGGGGCCACTGAAGCTTTCTTT	CASSDTGATEAFF	TRBJ1-1	.	TRBD1	TRBV11-3
TGTGCCAGCTCACTGGGACAGTTTAATGAAAAACTGTTTTTT	CASSLGQFNEKLFF	TRBJ1-4	.	TRBD1	TRBV18
TGTGCCAGCAGCTTAAACGAACAGGGTCTTCTTGGTCAGCCCCAGCATTTT	CASSLNEQGLLGQPQHF	TRBJ1-5	.	.	TRBV11-2
TGTGCCAGCACCAACGGACAGGTCTACGAGCAGTACTTC	CASTNGQVYEQYF	TRBJ2-7	.	TRBD1	TRBV6-5
TGTGCCAGCAGTCCCATCAGTCCCCAAGAGACCCAGTACTTC	CASSPISPQETQYF	TRBJ2-5	.	.	TRBV27
TGTGCCAGCAGCCCCCCAGGGACAAACTATGGCTACACCTTC	CASSPPGTNYGYTF	TRBJ1-2	.	.	TRBV7-9
TGTGCCAGCAGTTACGCGCGATGGAACACCATATATTTT	CASSYARWNTIYF	TRBJ1-3	.	.	TRBV6-5